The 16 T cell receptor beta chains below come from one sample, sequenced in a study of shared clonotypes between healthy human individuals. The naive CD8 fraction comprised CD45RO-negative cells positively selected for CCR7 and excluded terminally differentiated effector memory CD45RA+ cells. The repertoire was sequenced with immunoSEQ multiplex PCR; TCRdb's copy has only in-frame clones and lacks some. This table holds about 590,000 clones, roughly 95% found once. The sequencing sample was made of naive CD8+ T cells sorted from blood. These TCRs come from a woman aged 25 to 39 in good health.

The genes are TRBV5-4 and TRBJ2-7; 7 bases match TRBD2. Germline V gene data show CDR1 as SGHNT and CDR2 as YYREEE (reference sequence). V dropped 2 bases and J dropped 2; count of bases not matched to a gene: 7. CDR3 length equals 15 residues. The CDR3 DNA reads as TGTGCCAGCAGCTTTTCAGCTAGCGGCACCTACGAGCAGTACTTC. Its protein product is CASSFSASGTYEQYF.

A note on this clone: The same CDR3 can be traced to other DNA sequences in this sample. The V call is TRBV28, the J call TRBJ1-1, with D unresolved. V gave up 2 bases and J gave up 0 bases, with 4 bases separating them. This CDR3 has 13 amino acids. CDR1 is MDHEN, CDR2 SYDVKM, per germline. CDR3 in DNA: TGTGCCAGCAGTTTACGGGTGAACACTGAAGCTTTCTTT. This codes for CASSLRVNTEAFF.

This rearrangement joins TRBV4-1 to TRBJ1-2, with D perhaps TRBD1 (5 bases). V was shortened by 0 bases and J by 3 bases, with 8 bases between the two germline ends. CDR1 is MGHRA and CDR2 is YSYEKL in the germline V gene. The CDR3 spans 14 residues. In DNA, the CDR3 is TGCGCCAGCAGCCAAGAACCCAGGGACTATGGCTACACCTTC. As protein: CASSQEPRDYGYTF.

CDR3 in DNA: TGCGCCAGCAGCCTTAAAGTTAGCGGATCCCCCTACAATGAGCAGTTCTTC. This gives the protein CASSLKVSGSPYNEQFF. The rearrangement uses TRBV5-1 and TRBJ2-1; a possible D gene is TRBD2 (6 bases). The CDR3 consists of 17 residues. The V end lost 4 bases, the J end lost 2 bases, and 19 bases lay between the germline ends. CDR1 and CDR2 (germline): SGHRS, YFSETQ. Full variable domain (missing parts from reference TRBV5-1 and TRBJ2-1): KAGVTQTPRYLIKTRGQQVTLSCSPISGHRSVSWYQQTPGQGLQFLFEYFSETQRNKGNFPGRFSGRQFSNSRSEMNVSTLELGDSALYLCASSLKVSGSPYNEQFFGPGTRLTVL.

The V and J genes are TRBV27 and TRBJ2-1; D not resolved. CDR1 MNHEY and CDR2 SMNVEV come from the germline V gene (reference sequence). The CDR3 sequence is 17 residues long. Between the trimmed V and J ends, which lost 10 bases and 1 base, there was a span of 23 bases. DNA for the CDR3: TGTGCCATCAAAGCAACCTCAGGAAGGTCGTCCTACAATGAGCAGTTCTTC. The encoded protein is CAIKATSGRSSYNEQFF.

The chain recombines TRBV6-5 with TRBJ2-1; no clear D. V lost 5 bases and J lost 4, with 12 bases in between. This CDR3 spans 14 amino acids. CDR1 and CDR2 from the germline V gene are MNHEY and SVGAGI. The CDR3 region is CASSLEGPYNEQFF. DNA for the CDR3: TGTGCCAGCAGTCTAGAAGGGCCGTACAATGAGCAGTTCTTC.

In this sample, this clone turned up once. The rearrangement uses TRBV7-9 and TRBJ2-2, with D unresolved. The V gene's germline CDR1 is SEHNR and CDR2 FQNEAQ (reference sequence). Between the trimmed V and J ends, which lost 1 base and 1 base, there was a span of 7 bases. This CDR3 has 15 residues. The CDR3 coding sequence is TGTGCCAGCAGCTTAGGACGAGAGAACACCGGGGAGCTGTTTTTT. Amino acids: CASSLGRENTGELFF.

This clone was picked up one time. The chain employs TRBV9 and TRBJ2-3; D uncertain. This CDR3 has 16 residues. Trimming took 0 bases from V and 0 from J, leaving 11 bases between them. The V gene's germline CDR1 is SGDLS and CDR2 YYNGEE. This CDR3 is CASSVGHAASTDTQYF. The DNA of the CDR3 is TGTGCCAGCAGCGTAGGTCATGCGGCTAGCACAGATACGCAGTATTTT. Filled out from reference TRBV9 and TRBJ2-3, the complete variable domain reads DSGVTQTPKHLITATGQRVTLRCSPRSGDLSVYWYQQSLDQGLQFLIQYYNGEERAKGNILERFSAQQFPDLHSELNLSSLELGDSALYFCASSVGHAASTDTQYFGPGTRLTVL.

As DNA, the CDR3 is TGTGCCAGCAGCTTGTATCAGCGACCGAGCTCCTACAATGAGCAGTTCTTC. It yields the protein CASSLYQRPSSYNEQFF. This sequence joins TRBV5-5 and TRBJ2-1; unclear D gene. Trimming cost V 1 base and J 0 bases, with 14 bases left between them. The CDR3 totals 17 residues. Germline V CDR1 and CDR2: SGHKS, YYEKEE (reference sequence).

The CDR3, as DNA: TGTGCCAGCAGTACCGAATGGGGGCAGGACAATCAGCCCCAGCATTTT. This gives the protein CASSTEWGQDNQPQHF. V gene TRBV6-6 combines with J gene TRBJ1-5, with D perhaps TRBD1 (6 bases). This CDR3 contains 16 residues. Per germline, CDR1 MNHNY and CDR2 SVGAGI (reference sequence). V lost 5 bases and J lost 3, with 17 bases in between.

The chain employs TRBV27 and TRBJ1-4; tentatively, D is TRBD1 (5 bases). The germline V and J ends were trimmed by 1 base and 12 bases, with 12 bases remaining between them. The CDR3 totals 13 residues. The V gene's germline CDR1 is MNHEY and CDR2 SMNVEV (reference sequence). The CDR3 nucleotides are TGTGCCAGCAGTTTATACGGGGCAGATCAACTGTTTTTT. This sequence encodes CASSLYGADQLFF.

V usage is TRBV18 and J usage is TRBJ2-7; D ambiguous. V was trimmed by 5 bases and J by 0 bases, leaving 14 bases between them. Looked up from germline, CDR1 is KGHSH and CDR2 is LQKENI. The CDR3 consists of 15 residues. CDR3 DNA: TGTGCCAGCTCAAAGGATTTGCCCCCCTCCTACGAGCAGTACTTC. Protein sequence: CASSKDLPPSYEQYF.

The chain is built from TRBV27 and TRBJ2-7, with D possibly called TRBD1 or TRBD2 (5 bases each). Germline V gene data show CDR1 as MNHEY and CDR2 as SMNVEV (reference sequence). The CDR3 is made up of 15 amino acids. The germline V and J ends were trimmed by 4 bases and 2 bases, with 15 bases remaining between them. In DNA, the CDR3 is TGTGCCAGCAGTTCCCGGGCCGAGGGACCCTACGAGCAGTACTTC. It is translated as CASSSRAEGPYEQYF.

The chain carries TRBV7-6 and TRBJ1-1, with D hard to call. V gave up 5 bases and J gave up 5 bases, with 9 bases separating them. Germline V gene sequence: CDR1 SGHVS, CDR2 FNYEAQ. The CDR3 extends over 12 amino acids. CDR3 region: CASSPSGTEAFF. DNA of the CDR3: TGTGCCAGCAGCCCGAGTGGTACTGAAGCTTTCTTT.

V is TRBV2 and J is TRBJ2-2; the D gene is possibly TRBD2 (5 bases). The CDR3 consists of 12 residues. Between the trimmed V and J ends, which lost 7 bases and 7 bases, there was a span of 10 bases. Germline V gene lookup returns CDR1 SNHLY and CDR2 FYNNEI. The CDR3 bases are TGTGCCAGCAAATCGGGGATCGGGGAGCTGTTTTTT. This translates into CASKSGIGELFF.

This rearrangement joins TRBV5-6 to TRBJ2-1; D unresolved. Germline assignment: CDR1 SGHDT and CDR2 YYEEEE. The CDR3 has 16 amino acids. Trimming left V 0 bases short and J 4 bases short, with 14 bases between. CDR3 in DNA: TGTGCCAGCAGCTTGGCCCTACTCTCGGGTTACAATGAGCAGTTCTTC. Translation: CASSLALLSGYNEQFF.